A single sample is the source of the 31 T cell receptor beta chains below, sequenced in a study of blood T cell repertoires in COVID-19. Produced via immunoSEQ multiplex PCR; TCRdb's table is partial and in-frame only. The sample lists 130,000 or so clones; roughly 90% were seen once. Material for sequencing was peripheral blood. All receptors derive from a man in his fifties with active or convalescent COVID-19.

The genes are TRBV30 and TRBJ1-1; TRBD1 agrees at 10 bases. Germline values: CDR1 GTSNPN, CDR2 SVGIG (reference sequence). This CDR3 is built from 15 residues. The trim removed 3 bases at V and 3 bases at J, leaving 7 bases unmatched. The CDR3 here is CAWRGQGRGYTEAFF. The CDR3 DNA follows: TGTGCCTGGAGGGGACAGGGGAGGGGGTACACTGAAGCTTTCTTT. The variable domain in full, with the rest retrieved from reference TRBV30 and TRBJ1-1, is SQTIHQWPATLVQPVGSPLSLECTVEGTSNPNLYWYRQAAGRGLQLLFYSVGIGQISSEVPQNLSASRPQDRQFILSSKKLLLSDSGFYLCAWRGQGRGYTEAFFGQGTRLTVV.

The chain joins TRBV12-5 to TRBJ2-3; a possible D gene is TRBD2 (7 bases). CDR3 size: 12 residues. Per germline, CDR1 LGHNT and CDR2 FRNRAP. The germline V and J ends were trimmed by 9 bases and 4 bases, with 11 bases remaining between them. CDR3 DNA sequence: TGTGCTAGCACAGGGAGGGCAGATACGCAGTATTTT. This sequence encodes CASTGRADTQYF.

This clone was seen just once. This chain joins TRBV21-1 and TRBJ1-6; no check of the table's D call, TRBD1, against the DNA was made. TRBV21-1 is a pseudogene segment. CDR3 length: 15 amino acids. CDR3 loop: CASSRTLPYNSPLHF. In DNA form, the CDR3 reads TGTGCCAGCAGCAGGACACTACCTTATAATTCACCCCTCCACTTT.

A few counts support this clone. The chain has TRBV20-1 and TRBJ1-1; TRBD1 might be the D (6 bases). This CDR3 is 11 amino acids long. V was cut by 4 bases and J by 8 bases, with 11 bases left in between. Germline V gene sequence: CDR1 DFQATT, CDR2 SNEGSKA (reference sequence). In DNA form, the CDR3 reads TGCAGTGCTACAACAGGGACCGAAGCTTTCTTT. It encodes CSATTGTEAFF.

This chain connects TRBV4-1 to TRBJ2-5; 9 bases agree with TRBD2. The length of the CDR3 is 16 residues. V shed 5 bases, J shed 8 bases, and the junction held 15 bases outside the gene matches. Per germline, CDR1 MGHRA and CDR2 YSYEKL. In DNA form, the CDR3 reads TGCGCCAGCAGCGCCGGTTCGACTAGCGGTCCAGGAACCCAGTACTTC. This translates into CASSAGSTSGPGTQYF.

This clone was counted once. The chain links TRBV28 to TRBJ1-5; D may be TRBD1 (5 bases). Germline lookup yields CDR1 MDHEN and CDR2 SYDVKM. The CDR3 is 13 amino acids. Trimming took off 3 bases at V and 7 bases at J, with 10 bases between the two ends. The CDR3 loop reads CASSFGGYQPQHF. The CDR3 nucleotides read TGTGCCAGCAGTTTTGGGGGGTACCAGCCCCAGCATTTT. The entire variable domain, with the rest obtained from reference TRBV28 and TRBJ1-5, is as follows: DVKVTQSSRYLVKRTGEKVFLECVQDMDHENMFWYRQDPGLGLRLIYFSYDVKMKEKGDIPEGYSVSREKKERFSLILESASTNQTSMYLCASSFGGYQPQHFGDGTRLSIL.

The J gene is TRBJ1-6, the V gene TRBV27; no clear D gene. The CDR3 is made up of 13 amino acids. The germline CDR1 and CDR2 sequences are MNHEY and SMNVEV (reference sequence). Trimming pared 4 bases from V and 5 bases from J, leaving 6 bases between. The chain's CDR3 is CASSYRNNSPLHF. As DNA, the CDR3 is TGTGCCAGCAGTTACAGAAATAATTCACCCCTCCACTTT.

Note on this clone: The same CDR3 can be traced to other DNA sequences in this sample. The genes are TRBV27 and TRBJ2-1; 9 bases align to TRBD2. The length of the CDR3 is 14 residues. Trimming cost V 2 bases and J 4 bases; bases outside gene matches: 0. In germline, CDR1 is MNHEY, CDR2 SMNVEV (reference sequence). The CDR3 protein is CASSLSGRYNEQFF. CDR3 nucleotides: TGTGCCAGCAGTTTAAGCGGGAGGTACAATGAGCAGTTCTTC.

The rearrangement links TRBV9 to TRBJ2-5; TRBD2 might be the D (6 bases). Germline V gene lookup returns CDR1 SGDLS and CDR2 YYNGEE. The CDR3 spans 15 residues. Trimming cost V 2 bases and J 5 bases, with 16 bases left between them. CDR3 amino acids: CASSVTGGDGETQYF. DNA of the CDR3: TGTGCCAGCAGCGTCACTGGCGGGGACGGGGAGACCCAGTACTTC. Full variable domain (outside the CDR3, taken from reference TRBV9 and TRBJ2-5): DSGVTQTPKHLITATGQRVTLRCSPRSGDLSVYWYQQSLDQGLQFLIQYYNGEERAKGNILERFSAQQFPDLHSELNLSSLELGDSALYFCASSVTGGDGETQYFGPGTRLLVL.

The chain combines TRBV25-1 with TRBJ2-2, with D possibly TRBD2 on 6 matching bases. Germline CDR1 MGHDK, CDR2 SYGVNS. Trimming cost V 3 bases and J 6 bases, with 20 bases left between them. The CDR3 runs 17 residues. The DNA for the CDR3 is TGTGCCAGCAGTGATTTGGGAGGCCAGACTTTGGCCGGGGAGCTGTTTTTT. Its protein product is CASSDLGGQTLAGELFF.

The V and J genes are TRBV29-1 and TRBJ2-1; D perhaps matches TRBD2 (6 bases). Trimming took 4 bases from V and 5 from J, leaving 9 bases between them. The germline V gene has CDR1 SQVTM and CDR2 ANQGSEA. CDR3 length: 12 amino acids. CDR3 sequence (DNA): TGCAGCGTTGCTAGCGTCCACAATGAGCAGTTCTTC. Its protein is CSVASVHNEQFF.

The count of this clone is one. J is TRBJ1-5 and V is TRBV11-2; a possible D gene is TRBD1 (5 bases). Trimming cost V 4 bases and J 9 bases, with 13 bases left between them. This CDR3 spans 13 amino acids. Germline loops: CDR1 SGHAT, CDR2 FQNNGV. The DNA for the CDR3 is TGTGCCAGCAGCTCCGGGACTGTAGCGCCCCAGCATTTT. This translates into CASSSGTVAPQHF.

The chain joins TRBV4-3 to TRBJ2-7; 10 bases fit TRBD1. This CDR3 spans 16 amino acids. Germline V lookup: CDR1 LGHNA, CDR2 YSLEER. V gave up 0 bases and J gave up 3 bases; unmatched junction bases: 5. The DNA for the CDR3 is TGCGCCAGCAGCCAAGATAAAAGGACAGGGGGCTACGAGCAGTACTTC. This translates into CASSQDKRTGGYEQYF.

V is TRBV5-1 and J is TRBJ2-2; D may be TRBD2 (6 bases). Germline V gene data show CDR1 as SGHRS and CDR2 as YFSETQ. Trimming removed 3 bases from V and 2 bases from J, with 14 bases in between. CDR3 size: 16 residues. CDR3 in DNA: TGCGCCAGCAGCTCCCCCCGGGGGATTAACACCGGGGAGCTGTTTTTT. It is translated as CASSSPRGINTGELFF.

This chain joins TRBV12-5 and TRBJ1-1; TRBD1 aligns across 11 bases. Germline CDR1 LGHNT, CDR2 FRNRAP. Losses at the gene ends were 5 bases for V and 4 bases for J; bases not matched to a gene: 9. CDR3 length: 16 amino acids. The CDR3 protein is CASGPGQGVVGTEAFF. The CDR3 DNA reads as TGTGCTAGTGGTCCGGGACAGGGGGTAGTCGGCACTGAAGCTTTCTTT.

J is TRBJ1-1 and V is TRBV18; D gene uncertain. This CDR3 spans 15 amino acids. Germline lookup yields CDR1 KGHSH and CDR2 LQKENI. Trimming cost V 4 bases and J 1 base, with 13 bases left between them. The CDR3 sequence: CASSLSGYGNTEAFF. In nucleotides, the CDR3 is TGTGCCAGCTCACTCTCCGGTTACGGGAACACTGAAGCTTTCTTT.

In its sample, this clone was seen once. CDR3 in amino acids: CASSVKPSMNTEAFF. The CDR3 DNA sequence: TGTGCCAGCAGCGTAAAACCGAGCATGAACACTGAAGCTTTCTTT. The chain is built from TRBV9 and TRBJ1-1, with no clear D. CDR3 length: 15 amino acids. Between the trimmed V and J ends, which lost 1 base and 0 bases, there was a span of 10 bases. CDR1 and CDR2 (germline): SGDLS, YYNGEE.

The J gene is TRBJ2-1, the V gene TRBV29-1, with 11 nucleotides matching TRBD1. The J segment lost 6 bases and the V segment lost 2 bases, leaving 3 bases of the junction unmatched. Per the germline V gene, CDR1 is SQVTM and CDR2 is ANQGSEA. The CDR3 spans 14 residues. CDR3 nucleotides: TGCAGCGTTGAACGGGGGACAGGGGGCAATGAGCAGTTCTTC. Translating gives CSVERGTGGNEQFF.

The CDR3 here is CASSAPAVADGYTF. In DNA form, the CDR3 reads TGTGCCAGCAGCGCACCGGCTGTTGCGGATGGCTACACCTTC. The chain carries TRBV9 and TRBJ1-2, with D unclear. This CDR3 is built from 14 residues. CDR1 is SGDLS, CDR2 YYNGEE, per germline. V was pared by 3 bases and J by 6 bases, with 15 bases between.

CDR3 in amino acids: CASSLGGLDRLSYEQYF. In DNA form, the CDR3 reads TGTGCCAGCAGCTTAGGCGGTTTGGACAGGTTGTCCTACGAGCAGTACTTC. The V and J genes are TRBV7-2 and TRBJ2-7; 7 nucleotides line up with TRBD1. Germline assignment: CDR1 SGHTA and CDR2 FQGNSA. Germline trimming cut 1 base from V and 1 base from J; bases unmatched to any gene: 10. The CDR3 length is 17 residues.

This chain uses TRBV5-1 with TRBJ1-2, with TRBD1 matching 9 bases. The germline CDR1 and CDR2 sequences are SGHRS and YFSETQ. The CDR3 is made up of 17 amino acids. The trim removed 4 bases at V and 3 bases at J, leaving 13 bases unmatched. The CDR3 loop reads CASSRSPIRQGDYGYTF. CDR3 nucleotide sequence: TGCGCCAGCAGCCGATCGCCGATACGACAGGGGGACTATGGCTACACCTTC.

V gene TRBV18 combines with J gene TRBJ2-1, with 9 positions matching TRBD2. This CDR3 spans 15 amino acids. The J segment lost 9 bases and the V segment lost 3 bases, leaving 9 bases of the junction unmatched. Germline CDR1 and CDR2: KGHSH and LQKENI. CDR3 sequence: CASSPPSGVFGEQFF. The CDR3 DNA is TGTGCCAGCTCACCCCCTAGCGGGGTGTTTGGTGAGCAGTTCTTC.

This clone has more than one count but fewer than ten. For the CDR3, the DNA is TGTGCCAGCAGTTCTACTAAGTCTCCGTACAATGAGCAGTTCTTC. This translates into CASSSTKSPYNEQFF. This chain links TRBV7-9 with TRBJ2-1; D is uncertain. Germline loops: CDR1 SEHNR, CDR2 FQNEAQ (reference sequence). Deletions cut 6 bases from V and 4 bases from J, with 16 bases between. The CDR3 totals 15 residues.

V gene TRBV6-5 combines with J gene TRBJ1-4, with D possibly TRBD1 on 6 matching bases. The CDR3 runs to 15 residues. Trimming pared 6 bases from V and 3 bases from J, leaving 14 bases between. The germline V gene encodes CDR1 MNHEY and CDR2 SVGAGI. CDR3 sequence (DNA): TGTGCCAGCAGGGGCGAGACAGGCTCTAATGAAAAACTGTTTTTT. This gives the protein CASRGETGSNEKLFF.

Comment on this clone: The junction departs from germline at one end; a sequencing error may be responsible. The CDR3 is CASSDSTGNYGYTF. In DNA form, the CDR3 reads TGTGCCAGCAGTGACTCGACAGGAAACTATGGCTACACCTTC. The chain joins TRBV6-5 to TRBJ1-2, with a possible D match to TRBD1 (6 bases). The germline V gene has CDR1 MNHEY and CDR2 SVGAGI. CDR3 length: 14 residues.

The chain links TRBV27 to TRBJ1-6; D is undetermined. CDR1 and CDR2 (germline): MNHEY, SMNVEV (reference sequence). V gave up 2 bases and J gave up 7 bases, with 6 bases separating them. This CDR3 comprises 13 residues. In DNA, the CDR3 is TGTGCCAGCAGTTTACCGGGGAATTCACCCCTCCACTTT. Its protein product is CASSLPGNSPLHF.

This chain joins TRBV9 and TRBJ1-3, with D tentatively TRBD1 (5 bases). From germline, CDR1 is SGDLS and CDR2 YYNGEE. The V gene lost 0 bases and the J gene lost 10 bases, with 11 bases spanning the gap. This CDR3 is built from 13 residues. CDR3 sequence: CASSVEGYGTIYF. CDR3 nucleotide sequence: TGTGCCAGCAGCGTAGAGGGGTACGGAACCATATATTTT.

The chain recombines TRBV28 with TRBJ2-7; 10 nucleotides match TRBD2. The J segment lost 2 bases and the V segment lost 4 bases, leaving 5 bases of the junction unmatched. Germline V gene sequence: CDR1 MDHEN, CDR2 SYDVKM. CDR3 length: 15 residues. The CDR3, as DNA: TGTGCCAGCAGTTCCTCCACTAGCGGGACCTACGAGCAGTACTTC. Translating it yields CASSSSTSGTYEQYF.

V and J are TRBV18 and TRBJ1-5; D gene ambiguous. This CDR3 contains 14 residues. Germline V gene lookup returns CDR1 KGHSH and CDR2 LQKENI. Trimming pared 3 bases from V and 4 bases from J, leaving 10 bases between. CDR3 nucleotides: TGTGCCAGCTCACCTTCCAGTGAAAATCAGCCCCAGCATTTT. It specifies CASSPSSENQPQHF.

This chain links TRBV4-3 with TRBJ2-5; TRBD1 might be the D (5 bases). The CDR3 runs 15 residues. Per the germline V gene, CDR1 is LGHNA and CDR2 is YSLEER. The V end lost 6 bases, the J end lost 2 bases, and 16 bases lay between the germline ends. The CDR3 region has the DNA TGCGCCAGCAGTCTCGGGCTAGGACAACAAGAGACCCAGTACTTC. It yields the protein CASSLGLGQQETQYF.

This chain uses TRBV7-2 with TRBJ1-5, with no clear D. In germline, CDR1 is SGHTA, CDR2 FQGNSA. The V end was cut by 5 bases, the J end by 2 bases, with 16 bases between. The CDR3 has 16 amino acids. The CDR3 here is CASSPEQVTGNQPQHF. The CDR3 nucleotides are TGTGCCAGCAGCCCCGAGCAGGTAACTGGCAATCAGCCCCAGCATTTT.